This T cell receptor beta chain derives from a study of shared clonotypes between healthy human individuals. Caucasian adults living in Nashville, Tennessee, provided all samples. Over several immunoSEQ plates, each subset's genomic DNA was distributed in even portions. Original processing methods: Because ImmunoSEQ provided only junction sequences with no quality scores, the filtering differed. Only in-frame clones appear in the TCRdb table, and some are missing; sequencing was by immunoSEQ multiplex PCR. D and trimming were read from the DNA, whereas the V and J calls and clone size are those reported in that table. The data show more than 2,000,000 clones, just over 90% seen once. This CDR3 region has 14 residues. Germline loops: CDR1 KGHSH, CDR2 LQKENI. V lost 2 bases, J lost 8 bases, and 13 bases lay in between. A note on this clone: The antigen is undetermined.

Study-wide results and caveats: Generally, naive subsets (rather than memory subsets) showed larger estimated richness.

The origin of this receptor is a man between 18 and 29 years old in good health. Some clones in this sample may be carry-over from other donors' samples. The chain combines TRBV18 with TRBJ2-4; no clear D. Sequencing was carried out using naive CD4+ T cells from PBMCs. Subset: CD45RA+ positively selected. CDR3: CASSPIGLYDIQYF. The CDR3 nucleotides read TGTGCCAGCTCACCAATCGGCCTTTACGACATTCAGTACTTC. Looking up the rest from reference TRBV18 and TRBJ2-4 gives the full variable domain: NAGVMQNPRHLVRRRGQEARLRCSPMKGHSHVYWYRQLPEEGLKFMVYLQKENIIDESGMPKERFSAEFPKEGPSILRIQQVVRGDSAAYFCASSPIGLYDIQYFGAGTRLSVL.